The next 20 T cell receptor beta chains were all read from a single sample in a study of T-cell reconstitution after alpha-beta-depleted transplantation in children. As it was prepared, the TCRbeta library received unique molecular identifiers. TCRdb re-analysed the PCR reads in MiXCR, keeping a single row per CDR3 protein. Of 450,000 to 700,000 distinct CDR3 sequences listed, more than 20% are singletons. The sequencing here drew on PBMCs, taken before TCRalphabeta/CD19-depleted stem cell transplant. The origin of the receptors is a boy younger than two with Wiskott-Aldrich syndrome, due to receive a stem cell transplant.

V is TRBV12-3 or TRBV12-4 and J is TRBJ1-4, with 10 bases lining up with TRBD1. Losses at the gene ends were 5 bases for V and 8 bases for J; bases not matched to a gene: 5. This CDR3 comprises 14 residues. CDR3 protein: CASSRQGAGEKLFF. CDR3 nucleotide sequence: TGTGCCAGCAGTCGACAGGGGGCAGGCGAAAAACTGTTTTTT.

This clonotype occurred a few times. This chain links TRBV6-6 with TRBJ1-1, with D unclear. With 5 bases removed from V and 2 bases from J, the gap between germline ends came to 9 bases. The CDR3 totals 13 residues. Germline V CDR1 and CDR2: MNHNY, SVGAGI (reference sequence). Here the CDR3 DNA reads TGTGCCAGCAGTACAGTTTCTAACACTGAAGCTTTCTTT. Protein product: CASSTVSNTEAFF.

This clonotype was observed a handful of times. The chain is built from TRBV27 and TRBJ1-6; possibly TRBD1 for D (5 bases). The CDR3 length is 12 residues. Trimming cost V 7 bases and J 15 bases, with 16 bases left between them. Germline values: CDR1 MNHEY, CDR2 SMNVEV (reference sequence). In nucleotides, the CDR3 is TGTGCCAGCACTACGGGCGCCAGGGACCTCCACTTT. It encodes CASTTGARDLHF.

This clonotype has a handful of counts. V usage is TRBV5-1 and J usage is TRBJ2-2; 10 nucleotides agree with TRBD2. Germline V lookup: CDR1 SGHRS, CDR2 YFSETQ. CDR3 length: 17 amino acids. V shed 7 bases, J shed 1 base, and the junction held 10 bases outside the gene matches. CDR3 in DNA: TGCGCCAGCCCTCGGACTAGCGGTTGGTGGAACACCGGGGAGCTGTTTTTT. Its translation: CASPRTSGWWNTGELFF.

This chain links TRBV7-8 with TRBJ2-2; D possibly corresponds to TRBD2 (6 bases). The length of the CDR3 is 16 residues. Between the trimmed V and J ends, which lost 2 bases and 2 bases, there was a span of 12 bases. CDR1 and CDR2 from the germline V gene are SGHVS and FQNEAQ. The CDR3 sequence is CASSLRGGINTGELFF. The CDR3, as DNA: TGTGCCAGCAGCTTACGTGGCGGGATCAACACCGGGGAGCTGTTTTTT.

The V call is TRBV6-6, the J call TRBJ2-2; 7 positions agree with TRBD1. The ends lost 7 bases at V and 2 bases at J; junction bases unmatched: 1. CDR1 MNHNY and CDR2 SVGAGI come from the germline V gene (reference sequence). This CDR3 contains 13 residues. The CDR3 sequence: CASKGANTGELFF. DNA for the CDR3: TGTGCCAGCAAGGGGGCCAACACCGGGGAGCTGTTTTTT.

This clonotype was counted between two and nine times. The CDR3 coding sequence is TGTGCCAGCAGTTACGGCAGGGTGGACACCGGGGAGCTGTTTTTT. Encoded protein: CASSYGRVDTGELFF. The chain uses TRBV6-5 and TRBJ2-2, with D perhaps TRBD1 (5 bases). The germline V gene has CDR1 MNHEY and CDR2 SVGAGI. This CDR3 region has 15 residues. V gave up 2 bases and J gave up 3 bases, with 10 bases separating them.

The chain employs TRBV18 and TRBJ2-3, with 10 nucleotides matching TRBD2. The V gene end was trimmed by 6 bases and the J gene end by 0 bases; junction bases not matched to a gene: 9. Germline assignment: CDR1 KGHSH and CDR2 LQKENI. The CDR3 covers 17 residues. For the CDR3, the DNA is TGTGCCAGCTCTACCCTAGCGGGGGCGACTAGCACAGATACGCAGTATTTT. Translated: CASSTLAGATSTDTQYF.

This clonotype was recorded once. The chain couples TRBV6-1 to TRBJ2-6, with D possibly matching TRBD1 (5 bases). The CDR3 length is 14 residues. Germline V gene lookup returns CDR1 MNHNS and CDR2 SASEGT. V shed 6 bases and J shed 1 base, with 7 bases lying between them. The CDR3: CASSRQSGANVLTF. Here the CDR3 DNA reads TGTGCCAGCAGCCGACAGTCTGGGGCCAACGTCCTGACTTTC.

The rearrangement links TRBV15 to TRBJ2-7; TRBD2 matches at 8 bases. The germline gives CDR1 LNHNV, CDR2 YYDKDF (reference sequence). V gave up 1 base and J gave up 3 bases; unmatched junction bases: 8. The CDR3 runs to 16 residues. The CDR3 here is CATSRATGGHIYEQYF. CDR3 coding DNA: TGTGCCACCAGCAGAGCTACGGGAGGGCACATCTACGAGCAGTACTTC.

Only a few counts were recorded for this clonotype. CDR3 region: CSATPKDRGGTGELFF. Written as DNA, the CDR3 is TGCAGTGCTACGCCTAAGGACAGGGGGGGCACCGGGGAGCTGTTTTTT. The genes are TRBV20-1 and TRBJ2-2, with 10 bases aligning to TRBD1. The ends lost 4 bases at V and 4 bases at J; junction bases unmatched: 9. Per the germline V gene, CDR1 is DFQATT and CDR2 is SNEGSKA (reference sequence). The CDR3 sequence is 16 residues long.

The chain couples TRBV20-1 to TRBJ2-7, with 7 bases identical to TRBD1. From germline, CDR1 is DFQATT and CDR2 SNEGSKA (reference sequence). CDR3 length equals 13 residues. V was pared by 4 bases and J by 3 bases, with 6 bases of the junction left unmatched. CDR3 residues: CSAKQGLNYEQYF. DNA for the CDR3: TGCAGTGCTAAACAGGGGTTAAACTACGAGCAGTACTTC.

This chain uses TRBV4-2 with TRBJ2-7; 9 nucleotides align to TRBD2. J gave up 2 bases and V 0 bases, and 2 bases lay outside the gene matches. The germline CDR1 and CDR2 sequences are LGHNA and YNFKEQ. There are 15 residues in the CDR3. As DNA, the CDR3 is TGTGCCAGCAGCCAAGAGGTAGCGGGAGCCTACGAGCAGTACTTC. Translating gives CASSQEVAGAYEQYF.

The J gene is TRBJ2-7, the V gene TRBV20-1; the D is unclear. Germline CDR1 DFQATT, CDR2 SNEGSKA (reference sequence). V lost 7 bases to trimming and J lost 5 bases, with 15 bases between them. This CDR3 contains 12 residues. CDR3: CSVLGWKNEQYF. The CDR3 DNA is TGCAGTGTGCTAGGGTGGAAGAACGAGCAGTACTTC.

The chain recombines TRBV5-4 with TRBJ2-1, with a weak D call TRBD1 (6 bases). V lost 2 bases, J lost 0 bases, and 15 bases lay in between. CDR1 and CDR2 (germline): SGHNT, YYREEE (reference sequence). There are 17 residues in the CDR3. The CDR3 reads CASSLVRGTNSYNEQFF. Here the CDR3 DNA reads TGTGCCAGCAGCTTAGTGAGGGGGACAAACTCCTACAATGAGCAGTTCTTC.

The J gene is TRBJ2-3, the V gene TRBV11-2; TRBD2 agrees at 9 bases. Trimming removed 4 bases from V and 7 bases from J; junction bases left unmatched: 9. Germline loops: CDR1 SGHAT, CDR2 FQNNGV. This CDR3 is built from 15 residues. CDR3 nucleotides: TGTGCCAGCAGCTCGTTTAGCGGGAGTTCTAATACGCAGTATTTT. This codes for CASSSFSGSSNTQYF.

This clonotype was counted a few times. The CDR3 here is CASRVWRQGGYEQYF. The CDR3 nucleotides read TGTGCCAGCAGAGTTTGGCGGCAGGGTGGCTACGAGCAGTACTTC. This sequence joins TRBV28 and TRBJ2-7, with D maybe TRBD1 (5 bases). V was pared by 6 bases and J by 3 bases, with 18 bases between. Looked up from germline, CDR1 is MDHEN and CDR2 is SYDVKM. This CDR3 region has 15 residues.

Concerning this clonotype itself: At one end the junction does not follow the germline gene, possibly because of a read error. This sequence joins TRBV4-2 and TRBJ2-7, with D possibly matching TRBD1 (6 bases). In germline, CDR1 is LGHNA, CDR2 YNFKEQ. There are 13 residues in the CDR3. CDR3: CARSPRDTYEQYF. CDR3 coding DNA: TGTGCCAGGAGCCCCCGGGACACCTACGAGCAGTACTTC.

The V gene is TRBV5-1, the J gene TRBJ1-2; 8 nucleotides agree with TRBD1. In germline, CDR1 is SGHRS, CDR2 YFSETQ. The V segment lost 4 bases and the J segment 4 bases; nucleotides outside the gene matches: 9. CDR3 length: 15 amino acids. CDR3 nucleotide sequence: TGCGCCAGCAGCCCGGGACAGGAACGAGGCTATGGCTACACCTTC. Translating it yields CASSPGQERGYGYTF.

The CDR3 coding sequence is TGTGCCACCAGTTACGGATTCAATCAGCCCCAGCATTTT. It codes for CATSYGFNQPQHF. The chain recombines TRBV24-1 with TRBJ1-5; D not certain. Germline CDR1 KGHDR, CDR2 SFDVKD. The V end was cut by 6 bases, the J end by 3 bases, with 8 bases between. The CDR3 runs to 13 residues.